One and the same sample provided the 15 T cell receptor beta chains below, sequenced in a study of cytomegalovirus exposure and HLA in healthy donors. The PCR was carried out with 60 Vbeta primers and 13 Jbeta primers. Clones were sequenced by immunoSEQ multiplex PCR, and TCRdb holds only the in-frame ones, with some missing. The data contain around 260,000 clones, roughly 80% of them singletons. The sequenced sample consisted of PBMCs. The source of these receptors is a girl aged 2 to 9 in good health and CMV-seronegative.

This clone was observed a few times. The rearrangement uses TRBV7-2 and TRBJ1-6, with 7 positions matching TRBD1. The germline CDR1 and CDR2 sequences are SGHTA and FQGNSA. Trimming at V came to 6 bases and at J to 0 bases, leaving 5 bases not matched to a gene. CDR3 length equals 16 residues. The CDR3 loop reads CASSADRSSYNSPLHF. The CDR3, as DNA: TGTGCCAGCAGTGCGGACAGGAGCTCCTATAATTCACCCCTCCACTTT.

The V call is TRBV13, the J call TRBJ1-6; a weak D match, TRBD1 (6 bases). Trimming stripped 4 bases from V and 7 bases from J, with 14 bases between. Per germline, CDR1 PRHDT and CDR2 FYEKMQ (reference sequence). The CDR3 runs 15 residues. The CDR3: CASSSLDSPNSPLHF. CDR3 bases: TGTGCCAGCAGCTCTTTGGACAGTCCGAATTCACCCCTCCACTTT.

This clone was seen only once. The chain has TRBV7-9 and TRBJ2-3, with D maybe TRBD2 (5 bases). The ends were cut back, 5 bases at V and 6 bases at J, with 18 bases in the middle. Germline V gene data show CDR1 as SEHNR and CDR2 as FQNEAQ (reference sequence). The CDR3 has 15 residues. The CDR3 DNA sequence: TGTGCCAGCAGCCCCCGGTTTGCTAGCAGGGATACGCAGTATTTT. Translation gives CASSPRFASRDTQYF. Complete variable domain (other parts from reference TRBV7-9 and TRBJ2-3): DTGVSQNPRHKITKRGQNVTFRCDPISEHNRLYWYRQTLGQGPEFLTYFQNEAQLEKSRLLSDRFSAERPKGSFSTLEIQRTEQGDSAMYLCASSPRFASRDTQYFGPGTRLTVL.

The V gene is TRBV30, the J gene TRBJ1-4, with TRBD1 matching over 7 bases. The CDR3 totals 15 residues. Germline loops: CDR1 GTSNPN, CDR2 SVGIG (reference sequence). V gave up 6 bases and J gave up 3 bases; unmatched junction bases: 10. CDR3 residues: CACYRGTAANEKLFF. The CDR3 DNA is TGTGCCTGCTATCGTGGGACAGCTGCTAATGAAAAACTGTTTTTT.

The chain carries TRBV6-5 and TRBJ1-6; 7 bases are shared with TRBD1. The trim removed 8 bases at V and 16 bases at J, leaving 23 bases unmatched. CDR3 length: 16 residues. CDR1 and CDR2 (germline): MNHEY, SVGAGI. The CDR3 sequence is CASRSTWDSSFERLHF. The CDR3 DNA is TGTGCCAGCCGTTCTACATGGGACAGTTCTTTTGAAAGGCTCCACTTT.

This rearrangement joins TRBV7-9 to TRBJ2-1; 9 positions match TRBD2. V shed 5 bases, J shed 7 bases, and the junction held 12 bases outside the gene matches. Germline values: CDR1 SEHNR, CDR2 FQNEAQ (reference sequence). CDR3 size: 16 residues. The chain's CDR3 is CASSTRAGGPRNEQFF. CDR3 nucleotide sequence: TGTGCCAGCAGCACCCGGGCGGGAGGGCCTAGGAATGAGCAGTTCTTC.

This rearrangement joins TRBV6-5 to TRBJ1-3; D may be TRBD1 (6 bases). In germline, CDR1 is MNHEY, CDR2 SVGAGI. Trimming removed 3 bases from V and 3 bases from J, with 15 bases in between. The CDR3 runs 16 residues. CDR3 loop: CASSYQDPTGGNTIYF. The CDR3 bases are TGTGCCAGCAGTTATCAAGACCCGACAGGTGGAAACACCATATATTTT.

Only one count was recorded for this clone. The same CDR3 also results from other DNA sequences found in this sample. The gene calls are TRBV9 and TRBJ2-1, with TRBD1 as a possible D gene (5 bases). CDR1 is SGDLS and CDR2 is YYNGEE in the germline V gene. Trimming pared 3 bases from V and 12 bases from J, leaving 10 bases between. This CDR3 spans 11 amino acids. For the CDR3, the DNA is TGTGCCAGCAGCGACAGGTTTGGGCAGTTCTTC. This translates into CASSDRFGQFF. Full variable domain (outside the CDR3, taken from reference TRBV9 and TRBJ2-1): DSGVTQTPKHLITATGQRVTLRCSPRSGDLSVYWYQQSLDQGLQFLIQYYNGEERAKGNILERFSAQQFPDLHSELNLSSLELGDSALYFCASSDRFGQFFGPGTRLTVL.

The chain employs TRBV9 and TRBJ2-5; TRBD2 agrees at 9 bases. The V gene's germline CDR1 is SGDLS and CDR2 YYNGEE. With 2 bases clipped from V and 5 bases from J, the junction kept 7 bases outside the gene matches. This CDR3 is 15 amino acids long. CDR3 nucleotide sequence: TGTGCCAGCAGCGTCAGTAGCGGGAGCCGGGAGACCCAGTACTTC. Translated: CASSVSSGSRETQYF.

This chain joins TRBV5-5 and TRBJ1-6, with a weak D call TRBD1 (5 bases). Germline CDR1 is SGHKS and CDR2 is YYEKEE (reference sequence). This CDR3 is built from 15 residues. The V end was cut by 0 bases, the J end by 3 bases, with 7 bases between. In nucleotides, the CDR3 is TGTGCCAGCAGCTTGGCGGGGGGCTATAATTCACCCCTCCACTTT. Translated, it gives CASSLAGGYNSPLHF.

In the case of this clone: One junction end disagrees with the germline gene, perhaps due to a read error. The V gene is TRBV7-9, the J gene TRBJ1-4, with 9 bases that match TRBD1. CDR1 and CDR2 from the germline V gene are SEHNR and FQNEAQ (reference sequence). The CDR3 runs 16 residues. This chain's CDR3 is CSSSSTGGSFYEKLFF. In DNA form, the CDR3 reads TGTTCCAGCAGTTCCACAGGGGGCTCGTTTTACGAAAAACTGTTTTTT.

The genes are TRBV7-3 and TRBJ2-1; perhaps TRBD1 as D (6 bases). CDR1 and CDR2 from the germline V gene are SGHTA and FQGTGA. CDR3 length: 15 residues. V lost 0 bases and J 4 bases, leaving 10 bases between the germline ends. The chain's CDR3 is CASSLTAGEYNEQFF. CDR3 nucleotides: TGTGCCAGCAGCTTAACGGCAGGGGAATACAATGAGCAGTTCTTC.

V gene TRBV4-1 combines with J gene TRBJ2-5, with a possible D match to TRBD1 (7 bases). Trimming removed 1 base from V and 3 bases from J, with 15 bases in between. The CDR3 is made up of 16 amino acids. Germline-derived CDR1 and CDR2 are MGHRA and YSYEKL. CDR3 coding DNA: TGCGCCAGCAGCCAAGCCAGGGGGGAAGTCGAAGAGACCCAGTACTTC. Encoded protein: CASSQARGEVEETQYF.

The chain combines TRBV6-5 with TRBJ2-3, with a weak D call TRBD2 (5 bases). CDR1 is MNHEY and CDR2 is SVGAGI in the germline V gene. This CDR3 comprises 12 residues. The germline V and J ends were trimmed by 8 bases and 11 bases, with 17 bases remaining between them. As DNA, the CDR3 is TGTGCCAGCCTCAGTGAGGGCTGGGAGCAGTATTTT. As protein: CASLSEGWEQYF.

The gene calls are TRBV9 and TRBJ2-5; possibly TRBD1 for D (6 bases). Germline CDR1 is SGDLS and CDR2 is YYNGEE. The ends were cut back, 0 bases at V and 0 bases at J, with 12 bases in the middle. The CDR3 is 16 amino acids. DNA for the CDR3: TGTGCCAGCAGCGTAGAGGTGGGACACCACCAAGAGACCCAGTACTTC. Translating gives CASSVEVGHHQETQYF.